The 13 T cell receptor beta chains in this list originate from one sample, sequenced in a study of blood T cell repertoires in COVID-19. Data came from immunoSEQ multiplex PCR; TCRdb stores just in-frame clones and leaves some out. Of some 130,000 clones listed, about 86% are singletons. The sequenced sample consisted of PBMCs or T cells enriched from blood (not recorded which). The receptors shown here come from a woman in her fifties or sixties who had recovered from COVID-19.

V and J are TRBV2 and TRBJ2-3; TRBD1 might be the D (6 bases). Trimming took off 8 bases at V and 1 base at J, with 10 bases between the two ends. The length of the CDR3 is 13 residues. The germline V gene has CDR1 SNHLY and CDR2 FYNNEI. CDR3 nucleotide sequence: TGTGCCAGCGGACAGCCAGGCACAGATACGCAGTATTTT. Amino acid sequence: CASGQPGTDTQYF.

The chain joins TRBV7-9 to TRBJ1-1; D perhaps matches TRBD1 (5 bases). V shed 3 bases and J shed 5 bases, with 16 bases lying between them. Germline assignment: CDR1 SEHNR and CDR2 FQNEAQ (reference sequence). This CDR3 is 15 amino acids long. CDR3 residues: CASSFRQTPVTEAFF. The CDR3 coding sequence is TGTGCCAGCAGCTTTCGACAGACCCCGGTAACTGAAGCTTTCTTT.

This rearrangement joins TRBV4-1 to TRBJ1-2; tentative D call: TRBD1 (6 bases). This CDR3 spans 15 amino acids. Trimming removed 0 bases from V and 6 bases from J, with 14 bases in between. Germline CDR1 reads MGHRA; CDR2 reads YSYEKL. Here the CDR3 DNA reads TGCGCCAGCAGCCAAGAGAGGACAGTATTTGATGGCTACACCTTC. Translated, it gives CASSQERTVFDGYTF.

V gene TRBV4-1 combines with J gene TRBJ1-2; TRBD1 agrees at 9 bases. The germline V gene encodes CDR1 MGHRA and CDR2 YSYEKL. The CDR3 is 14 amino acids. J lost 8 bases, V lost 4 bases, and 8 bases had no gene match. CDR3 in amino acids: CASSREDRGGGYTF. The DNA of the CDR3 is TGCGCCAGCAGCCGCGAGGACAGGGGAGGAGGCTACACCTTC.

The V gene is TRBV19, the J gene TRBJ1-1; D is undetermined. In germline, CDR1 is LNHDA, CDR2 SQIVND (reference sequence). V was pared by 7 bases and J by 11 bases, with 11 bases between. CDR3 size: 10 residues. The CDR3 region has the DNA TGTGCCAGTATCGGGTTGATCGCTTTCTTT. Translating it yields CASIGLIAFF. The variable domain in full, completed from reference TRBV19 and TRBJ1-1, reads DGGITQSPKYLFRKEGQNVTLSCEQNLNHDAMYWYRQDPGQGLRLIYYSQIVNDFQKGDIAEGYSVSREKKESFPLTVTSAQKNPTAFYLCASIGLIAFFGQGTRLTVV.

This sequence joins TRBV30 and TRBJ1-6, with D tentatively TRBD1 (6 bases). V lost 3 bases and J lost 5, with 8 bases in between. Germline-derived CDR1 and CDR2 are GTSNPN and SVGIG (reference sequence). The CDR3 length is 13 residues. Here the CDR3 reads CAWSQGNNSPLHF. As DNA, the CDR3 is TGTGCCTGGAGCCAGGGGAATAATTCACCCCTCCACTTT. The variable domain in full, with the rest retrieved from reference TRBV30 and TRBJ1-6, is SQTIHQWPATLVQPVGSPLSLECTVEGTSNPNLYWYRQAAGRGLQLLFYSVGIGQISSEVPQNLSASRPQDRQFILSSKKLLLSDSGFYLCAWSQGNNSPLHFGNGTRLTVT.

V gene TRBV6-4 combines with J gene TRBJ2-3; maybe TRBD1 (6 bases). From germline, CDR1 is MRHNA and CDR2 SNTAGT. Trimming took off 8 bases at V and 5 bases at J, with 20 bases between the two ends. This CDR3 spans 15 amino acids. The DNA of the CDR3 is TGTGCCAGCTCCCCCCTGGCAGGGGCGGTAGATACGCAGTATTTT. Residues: CASSPLAGAVDTQYF.

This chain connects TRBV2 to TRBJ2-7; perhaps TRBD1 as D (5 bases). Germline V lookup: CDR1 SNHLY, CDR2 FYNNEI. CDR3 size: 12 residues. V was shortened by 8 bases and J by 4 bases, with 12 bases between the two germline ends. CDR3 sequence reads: CASRQGAYEQYF. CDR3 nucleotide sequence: TGTGCCAGCCGACAAGGGGCGTACGAGCAGTACTTC. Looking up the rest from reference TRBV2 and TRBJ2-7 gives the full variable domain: EPEVTQTPSHQVTQMGQEVILRCVPISNHLYFYWYRQILGQKVEFLVSFYNNEISEKSEIFDDQFSVERPDGSNFTLKIRSTKLEDSAMYFCASRQGAYEQYFGPGTRLTVT.

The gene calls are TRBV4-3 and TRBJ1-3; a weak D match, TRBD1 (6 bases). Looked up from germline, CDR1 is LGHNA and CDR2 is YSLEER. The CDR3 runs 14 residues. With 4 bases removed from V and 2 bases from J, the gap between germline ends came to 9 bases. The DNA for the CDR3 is TGCGCCAGCAGCCCCAGGGGTGCTGGAAACACCATATATTTT. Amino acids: CASSPRGAGNTIYF.

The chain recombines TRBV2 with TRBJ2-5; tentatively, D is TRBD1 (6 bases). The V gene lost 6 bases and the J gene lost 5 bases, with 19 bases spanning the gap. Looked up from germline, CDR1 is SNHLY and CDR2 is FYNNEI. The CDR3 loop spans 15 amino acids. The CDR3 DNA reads TGTGCCAGCAGCAGACAGGCGGCCCCGGGGGAGACCCAGTACTTC. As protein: CASSRQAAPGETQYF.

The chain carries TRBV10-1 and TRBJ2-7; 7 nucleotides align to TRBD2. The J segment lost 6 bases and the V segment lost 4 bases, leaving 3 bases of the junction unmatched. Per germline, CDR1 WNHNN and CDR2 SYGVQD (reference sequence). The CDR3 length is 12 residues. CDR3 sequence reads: CASSAGGGEQYF. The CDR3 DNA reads TGCGCCAGCAGTGCGGGGGGAGGCGAGCAGTACTTC.

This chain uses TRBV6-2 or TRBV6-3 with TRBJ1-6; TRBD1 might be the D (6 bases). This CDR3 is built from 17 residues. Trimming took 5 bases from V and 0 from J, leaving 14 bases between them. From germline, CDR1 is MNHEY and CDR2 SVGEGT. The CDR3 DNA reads TGTGCCAGCAGTATCCCAGGGGCCAGCTCCTATAATTCACCCCTCCACTTT. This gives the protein CASSIPGASSYNSPLHF.

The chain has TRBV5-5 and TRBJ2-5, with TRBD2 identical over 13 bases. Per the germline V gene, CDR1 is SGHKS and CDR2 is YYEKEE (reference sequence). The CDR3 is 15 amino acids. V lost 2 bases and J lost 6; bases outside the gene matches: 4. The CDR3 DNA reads TGTGCCAGCAGCTTCCCGGGACTAGCGGGGAAGACCCAGTACTTC. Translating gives CASSFPGLAGKTQYF.